This TCR beta chain is from a study of metastatic and nonmetastatic thyroid tumors. Study-level background: A comparison of repertoires was made across blood and tumor or nodule tissue from malignant and benign thyroid patients.

Study results and caveats: Benign nodules reportedly had significantly lower TCR beta diversity than malignant thyroid tumors in blood and tumor.

In the authors' methods: Construction of a distant-metastasis classifier for papillary thyroid cancer relied on CDR3 differences across clinicopathological groups. TCRdb reanalyzed the PCR reads with MiXCR. Clone size and V and J calls follow TCRdb, not the original study. The sample carries 13,000 or so clones, roughly 29% recorded once. Notes on this clone: Its specificity is not known. At one end the junction does not follow the germline gene, possibly because of a read error. The same CDR3 is also encoded by other DNA sequences in this sample.

None of the patients had undergone any treatment ahead of thyroid surgery. The TCR was taken from a male donor with papillary thyroid cancer or a benign thyroid nodule (not recorded which). Some clones in this sample may be carry-over from other donors' samples. The sample comprised tumor tissue.

The CDR3 DNA reads TGTGCGAGCGCTGAGCTAGCGGGGGGTGAGACCCAGTATTTC. Encoded protein: CASAELAGGETQYF. This sequence joins TRBV3-1 and TRBJ2-5; 11 nucleotides line up with TRBD2. CDR3 length equals 14 residues. CDR1 is LGHDT and CDR2 is YNNKEL in the germline V gene (reference sequence).